These 11 T cell receptor beta chains came from one sample sequenced in a study of OX40 agonist ivuxolimab in advanced cancers. Sequencing used immunoSEQ multiplex PCR; TCRdb keeps in-frame clones, though not all of them. This sample has fewer than 120,000 clones, with more than 70% found just once. This sample comprised CD4+ or CD8+ T cells sorted from blood, obtained in a trial of the OX40 agonist ivuxolimab. The receptors were sampled from an adult with an advanced solid tumor such as melanoma, head and neck, liver or kidney cancer.

The V and J genes are TRBV30 and TRBJ2-7; TRBD2 might be the D (6 bases). The CDR3 has 13 amino acids. V lost 3 bases, J lost 3 bases, and 12 bases lay in between. Germline V gene data show CDR1 as GTSNPN and CDR2 as SVGIG (reference sequence). Here the CDR3 DNA reads TGTGCCTGGAGCCCGGGACTGAACTACGAGCAGTACTTC. As protein: CAWSPGLNYEQYF.

This clone was found once. The rearrangement links TRBV19 to TRBJ1-4; TRBD1 might be the D (6 bases). The germline V gene encodes CDR1 LNHDA and CDR2 SQIVND (reference sequence). This CDR3 region has 16 residues. The V and J ends lost 3 bases and 5 bases respectively, with 16 bases between them. The CDR3 reads CASSMRLQGGNEKLFF. As DNA, the CDR3 is TGTGCCAGTAGTATGAGGTTACAGGGCGGAAATGAAAAACTGTTTTTT.

The genes are TRBV4-1 and TRBJ2-6, with D perhaps TRBD1 (6 bases). The V and J ends lost 7 bases and 0 bases respectively, with 13 bases between them. The CDR3 sequence is 16 residues long. Germline V gives CDR1 MGHRA, CDR2 YSYEKL. This CDR3 is CASNPQGSSGANVLTF. CDR3 coding DNA: TGCGCCAGCAACCCACAGGGCTCCTCTGGGGCCAACGTCCTGACTTTC.

In its sample, this clone was seen once. The rearrangement uses TRBV5-8 and TRBJ1-1, with no clear D. Germline V gene sequence: CDR1 SGHTS, CDR2 YDEGEE. V shed 1 base and J shed 0 bases, with 7 bases lying between them. The CDR3 loop spans 14 amino acids. The DNA of the CDR3 is TGTGCCAGCAGCTTGTTGCAGGTGAACACTGAAGCTTTCTTT. It codes for CASSLLQVNTEAFF. The variable domain in full, with the rest retrieved from reference TRBV5-8 and TRBJ1-1, is EAGVTQSPTHLIKTRGQQATLRCSPISGHTSVYWYQQALGLGLQFLLWYDEGEERNRGNFPPRFSGRQFPNYSSELNVNALELEDSALYLCASSLLQVNTEAFFGQGTRLTVV.

V usage is TRBV7-2 and J usage is TRBJ2-5, with 7 bases that match TRBD1. The CDR3 extends over 15 amino acids. The V segment lost 5 bases and the J segment 3 bases; nucleotides outside the gene matches: 9. The germline V gene has CDR1 SGHTA and CDR2 FQGNSA. The CDR3 sequence: CASSRLGGREETQYF. The CDR3 DNA reads as TGTGCCAGCAGCCGGCTAGGGGGCCGTGAAGAGACCCAGTACTTC.

The chain employs TRBV10-3 and TRBJ1-1; no clear D gene. Trimming cost V 3 bases and J 1 base, with 12 bases left between them. The CDR3 sequence is 15 residues long. Germline V gene data show CDR1 as ENHRY and CDR2 as SYGVKD. The CDR3 loop reads CAISDYRKGNTEAFF. The CDR3 region has the DNA TGTGCCATCAGTGATTATAGGAAGGGGAACACTGAAGCTTTCTTT.

The chain recombines TRBV18 with TRBJ2-5; D might be TRBD1 (6 bases). CDR3 size: 15 residues. Trimming left V 3 bases short and J 0 bases short, with 11 bases between. Germline V gives CDR1 KGHSH, CDR2 LQKENI. CDR3 DNA sequence: TGTGCCAGCTCACCTTCGGACAGCAACCAAGAGACCCAGTACTTC. Translated: CASSPSDSNQETQYF.

This chain joins TRBV4-2 and TRBJ1-3; D uncertain. V lost 2 bases to trimming and J lost 0 bases, with 8 bases between them. The V gene's germline CDR1 is LGHNA and CDR2 YNFKEQ. There are 15 residues in the CDR3. The CDR3 DNA sequence: TGTGCCAGCAGCCAACTACAGAGCTCTGGAAACACCATATATTTT. Protein sequence: CASSQLQSSGNTIYF.

The chain combines TRBV27 with TRBJ1-2, with 8 bases lining up with TRBD1. Germline loops: CDR1 MNHEY, CDR2 SMNVEV (reference sequence). The V gene end was trimmed by 3 bases and the J gene end by 8 bases; junction bases not matched to a gene: 8. The CDR3 runs 14 residues. This CDR3 is CASSFLDRDQGYTF. The CDR3 DNA sequence: TGTGCCAGCAGTTTTCTGGACAGGGACCAAGGCTACACCTTC.

This clone showed up just once. This rearrangement joins TRBV7-9 to TRBJ2-7, with TRBD2 matching over 8 bases. J gave up 5 bases and V 7 bases, and 7 bases lay outside the gene matches. Germline CDR1 is SEHNR and CDR2 is FQNEAQ (reference sequence). The CDR3 runs 13 residues. DNA of the CDR3: TGTGCCAGCAAATTCACCGGGGGGGACGAGCAGTACTTC. Its translation: CASKFTGGDEQYF. The complete variable domain, with remaining parts taken from reference TRBV7-9 and TRBJ2-7, reads DTGVSQNPRHKITKRGQNVTFRCDPISEHNRLYWYRQTLGQGPEFLTYFQNEAQLEKSRLLSDRFSAERPKGSFSTLEIQRTEQGDSAMYLCASKFTGGDEQYFGPGTRLTVT.

This chain uses TRBV10-3 with TRBJ2-3, with TRBD2 matching over 7 bases. Germline trimming cut 7 bases from V and 6 bases from J; bases unmatched to any gene: 4. Germline loops: CDR1 ENHRY, CDR2 SYGVKD. The CDR3 has 12 amino acids. In DNA form, the CDR3 reads TGTGCCATCAATCGGGGGGAGGATACGCAGTATTTT. Its protein is CAINRGEDTQYF.